This TCR beta chain emerged from a study of blood T cell repertoires in COVID-19. The CDR3 is made up of 12 amino acids. Trimming took 2 bases from V and 4 from J, leaving 5 bases between them. Allocation to cohorts depended on clinical history reported by the participants. Here immunoSEQ multiplex PCR was the method, and the copy in TCRdb shows in-frame clones only, minus some. Here the sample spans 200,000 to 300,000 clones, around nine tenths being singletons. This chain links TRBV12-3 or TRBV12-4 with TRBJ1-2; no clear D. The clonotype originates from a woman aged 40 to 49 who had been exposed to COVID-19. The sample comprised PBMCs or T cells enriched from blood (not recorded which). The chain's CDR3 is CASSLRAYGYTF. DNA of the CDR3: TGTGCCAGCAGTTTAAGAGCCTATGGCTACACCTTC.